The 16 T cell receptor beta chains below were found in one sample sequenced in a study of T cell changes during pregnancy in multiple sclerosis. Data came from immunoSEQ multiplex PCR; TCRdb stores just in-frame clones and leaves some out. The sample has 40,000 to 45,000 clones; about 91% are singletons. This material consisted of CD4+ T cells from peripheral blood mononuclear cells, taken in the second trimester of pregnancy. These TCRs come from a female donor in good health, enrolled as a control in a pregnancy study.

The gene calls are TRBV7-2 and TRBJ2-3, with D tentatively TRBD2 (5 bases). The CDR3 runs to 16 residues. From germline, CDR1 is SGHTA and CDR2 FQGNSA. Trimming left V 5 bases short and J 0 bases short, with 15 bases between. CDR3 sequence reads: CASSQFPGISTDTQYF. DNA for the CDR3: TGTGCCAGCAGCCAGTTCCCGGGGATCAGCACAGATACGCAGTATTTT.

The count of this clone is one. This chain links TRBV7-2 with TRBJ2-7, with a possible D match to TRBD2 (6 bases). The germline V and J ends were trimmed by 5 bases and 0 bases, with 23 bases remaining between them. The CDR3 is 18 residues long. Germline CDR1 is SGHTA and CDR2 is FQGNSA. The DNA of the CDR3 is TGTGCCAGCAGCCGACCCCCCGGTCGCGCGGGGAGCTCCTACGAGCAGTACTTC. Translation gives CASSRPPGRAGSSYEQYF.

This clone appeared once. The CDR3 DNA reads as TGTGCCAGCAGCTTGAGTCAGGGCCTTGGCTACACCTTC. Residues: CASSLSQGLGYTF. The rearrangement uses TRBV7-6 and TRBJ1-2; D may be TRBD1 (5 bases). Trimming left V 3 bases short and J 7 bases short, with 12 bases between. Germline V gives CDR1 SGHVS, CDR2 FNYEAQ. The CDR3 spans 13 residues.

The chain uses TRBV7-9 and TRBJ1-2; TRBD1 matches 7 bases. Germline V lookup: CDR1 SEHNR, CDR2 FQNEAQ (reference sequence). This CDR3 is built from 13 residues. J gave up 8 bases and V 5 bases, and 8 bases lay outside the gene matches. The CDR3: CASSQGGTWGYTF. In DNA form, the CDR3 reads TGTGCCAGCAGCCAAGGGGGCACTTGGGGCTACACCTTC.

The CDR3 spells CASRGAGPEAFF. The DNA of the CDR3 is TGTGCCAGTAGAGGGGCAGGCCCTGAAGCTTTCTTT. The V call is TRBV19, the J call TRBJ1-1; tentatively, D is TRBD1 (5 bases). V was cut by 6 bases and J by 6 bases, with 11 bases left in between. CDR1 is LNHDA and CDR2 is SQIVND in the germline V gene (reference sequence). The CDR3 has 12 amino acids.

This clone occurred a few times. This chain links TRBV7-9 with TRBJ1-1; unclear D gene. Trimming took off 0 bases at V and 0 bases at J, with 11 bases between the two ends. This CDR3 has 16 residues. CDR1 and CDR2 from the germline V gene are SEHNR and FQNEAQ (reference sequence). CDR3 sequence: CASSLAGYRMNTEAFF. The CDR3 DNA sequence: TGTGCCAGCAGCTTAGCCGGGTACCGCATGAACACTGAAGCTTTCTTT.

The V gene is TRBV2, the J gene TRBJ2-4; D is possibly TRBD2 (6 bases). Trimming shortened V by 4 bases and J by 2 bases, and 21 bases separated the two germline ends. CDR3 length equals 18 residues. CDR1 and CDR2 (germline): SNHLY, FYNNEI. The CDR3 bases are TGTGCCAGCAGTGGGGTGGGGGGTAGCGTGATTCCCAAAAACATTCAGTACTTC. Translating it yields CASSGVGGSVIPKNIQYF.

This chain connects TRBV6-1 to TRBJ1-2, with 10 bases that match TRBD1. Losses at the gene ends were 6 bases for V and 4 bases for J; bases not matched to a gene: 8. CDR1 and CDR2 (germline): MNHNS, SASEGT. The CDR3 spans 15 residues. The CDR3 coding sequence is TGTGCCAGCAGACTCGGGACAGGGGATTCCTATGGCTACACCTTC. It yields the protein CASRLGTGDSYGYTF.

The J gene is TRBJ2-3, the V gene TRBV6-4, with D maybe TRBD1 (6 bases). From germline, CDR1 is MRHNA and CDR2 SNTAGT. Trimming took off 6 bases at V and 2 bases at J, with 18 bases between the two ends. The CDR3 loop spans 16 amino acids. The CDR3 sequence is CASSPRPDRSTDTQYF. The CDR3 DNA reads TGTGCCAGCAGCCCCAGGCCCGACAGGTCCACAGATACGCAGTATTTT.

The chain uses TRBV10-3 and TRBJ2-6, with 8 bases aligning to TRBD1. This CDR3 has 17 amino acids. After removal of 10 bases from V and 0 bases from J, the junction contained 11 bases not matched to a gene. Germline lookup yields CDR1 ENHRY and CDR2 SYGVKD. CDR3 sequence: CATVMGQETSGANVLTF. In DNA form, the CDR3 reads TGTGCCACCGTGATGGGACAGGAAACCTCTGGGGCCAACGTCCTGACTTTC.

The chain combines TRBV29-1 with TRBJ2-7, with TRBD1 matching over 7 bases. Germline V lookup: CDR1 SQVTM, CDR2 ANQGSEA. The CDR3 runs to 13 residues. V lost 6 bases and J lost 2; bases outside the gene matches: 7. CDR3 DNA sequence: TGCAGCGTGGCCCTCGACAGGGCCTACGAGCAGTACTTC. Protein product: CSVALDRAYEQYF.

The rearrangement joins TRBV7-9 to TRBJ2-3; tentatively, D is TRBD2 (5 bases). CDR3 length: 13 amino acids. Germline V gene sequence: CDR1 SEHNR, CDR2 FQNEAQ (reference sequence). Deletions cut 4 bases from V and 2 bases from J, with 7 bases between. The CDR3: CASSYRDTDTQYF. CDR3 bases: TGTGCCAGCAGCTACCGGGACACAGATACGCAGTATTTT. Full variable domain (rest looked up from reference TRBV7-9 and TRBJ2-3): DTGVSQNPRHKITKRGQNVTFRCDPISEHNRLYWYRQTLGQGPEFLTYFQNEAQLEKSRLLSDRFSAERPKGSFSTLEIQRTEQGDSAMYLCASSYRDTDTQYFGPGTRLTVL.

The V and J genes are TRBV19 and TRBJ1-2; no firm D call. The germline V and J ends were trimmed by 2 bases and 2 bases, with 15 bases remaining between them. Germline lookup yields CDR1 LNHDA and CDR2 SQIVND (reference sequence). This CDR3 is built from 16 residues. CDR3 amino acids: CASSIPRRGNNYGYTF. The CDR3 DNA reads TGTGCCAGTAGTATACCCCGACGAGGGAACAACTATGGCTACACCTTC.

The chain is built from TRBV11-2 and TRBJ2-3; TRBD2 aligns across 10 bases. Trimming removed 4 bases from V and 1 base from J; junction bases left unmatched: 5. This CDR3 is 16 amino acids long. Germline loops: CDR1 SGHAT, CDR2 FQNNGV. CDR3 DNA: TGTGCCAGCAGCTCGAGCGGGAGGGGGGGCACAGATACGCAGTATTTT. Encoded protein: CASSSSGRGGTDTQYF.

The chain carries TRBV14 and TRBJ2-7; 10 bases are shared with TRBD1. V shed 4 bases, J shed 9 bases, and the junction held 6 bases outside the gene matches. Germline CDR1 reads SGHDN; CDR2 reads FVKESK. The CDR3 has 13 amino acids. The CDR3 DNA follows: TGTGCCAGCAGCCCATCAGGACAGGGGGGGCAGTACTTC. Protein: CASSPSGQGGQYF.

V is TRBV30 and J is TRBJ1-1, with 7 bases lining up with TRBD1. The CDR3 totals 15 residues. V lost 1 base to trimming and J lost 4 bases; unmatched junction nucleotides: 9. Germline CDR1 GTSNPN, CDR2 SVGIG (reference sequence). The CDR3 sequence is CAWSGVGAGGTEAFF. In DNA form, the CDR3 reads TGTGCCTGGAGTGGGGTGGGGGCAGGGGGCACTGAAGCTTTCTTT.